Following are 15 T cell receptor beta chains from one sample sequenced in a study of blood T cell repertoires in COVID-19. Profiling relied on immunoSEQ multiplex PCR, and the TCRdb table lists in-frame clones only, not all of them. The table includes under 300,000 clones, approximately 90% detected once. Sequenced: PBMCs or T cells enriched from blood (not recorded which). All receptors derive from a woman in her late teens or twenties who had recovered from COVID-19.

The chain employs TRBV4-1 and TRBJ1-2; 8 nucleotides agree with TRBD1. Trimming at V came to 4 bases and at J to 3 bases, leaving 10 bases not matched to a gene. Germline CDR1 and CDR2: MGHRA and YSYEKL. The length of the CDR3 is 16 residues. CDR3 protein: CASSRGQGEYYYGYTF. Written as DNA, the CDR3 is TGCGCCAGCAGCCGAGGACAGGGTGAATATTACTATGGCTACACCTTC.

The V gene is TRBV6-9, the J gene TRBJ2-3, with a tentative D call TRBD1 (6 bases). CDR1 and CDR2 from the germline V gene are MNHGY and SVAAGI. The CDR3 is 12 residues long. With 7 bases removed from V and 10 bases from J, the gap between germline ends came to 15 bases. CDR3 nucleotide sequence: TGTGCCAGCACTCCTGGGCACAGGGCGCAGTATTTT. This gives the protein CASTPGHRAQYF.

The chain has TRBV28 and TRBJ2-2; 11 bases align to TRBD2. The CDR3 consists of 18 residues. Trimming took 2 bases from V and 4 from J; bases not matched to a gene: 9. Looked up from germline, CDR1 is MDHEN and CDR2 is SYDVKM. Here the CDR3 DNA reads TGTGCCAGCAGTTTAAGTTTACTAGCGGGAGTCGGCACCGGGGAGCTGTTTTTT. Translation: CASSLSLLAGVGTGELFF.

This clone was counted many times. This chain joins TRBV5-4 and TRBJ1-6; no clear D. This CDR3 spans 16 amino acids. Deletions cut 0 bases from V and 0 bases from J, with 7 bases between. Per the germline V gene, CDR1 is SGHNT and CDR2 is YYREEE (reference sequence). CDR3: CASSLDRSSYNSPLHF. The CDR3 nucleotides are TGTGCCAGCAGCTTGGATAGGAGCTCCTATAATTCACCCCTCCACTTT.

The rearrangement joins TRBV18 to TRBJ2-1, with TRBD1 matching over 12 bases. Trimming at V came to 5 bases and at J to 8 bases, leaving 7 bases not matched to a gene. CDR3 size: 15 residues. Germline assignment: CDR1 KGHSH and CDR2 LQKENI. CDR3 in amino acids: CASSSGTGGLDEQFF. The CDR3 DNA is TGTGCCAGCTCATCCGGGACAGGGGGCCTGGATGAGCAGTTCTTC. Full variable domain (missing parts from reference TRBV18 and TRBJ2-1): NAGVMQNPRHLVRRRGQEARLRCSPMKGHSHVYWYRQLPEEGLKFMVYLQKENIIDESGMPKERFSAEFPKEGPSILRIQQVVRGDSAAYFCASSSGTGGLDEQFFGPGTRLTVL.

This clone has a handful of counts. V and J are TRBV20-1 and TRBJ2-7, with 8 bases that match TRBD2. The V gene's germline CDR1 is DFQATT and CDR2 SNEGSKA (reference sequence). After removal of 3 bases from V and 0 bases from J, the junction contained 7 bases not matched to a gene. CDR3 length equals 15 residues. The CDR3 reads CSASPGSGDSYEQYF. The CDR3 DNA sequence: TGCAGTGCTAGTCCTGGTAGCGGGGACTCCTACGAGCAGTACTTC.

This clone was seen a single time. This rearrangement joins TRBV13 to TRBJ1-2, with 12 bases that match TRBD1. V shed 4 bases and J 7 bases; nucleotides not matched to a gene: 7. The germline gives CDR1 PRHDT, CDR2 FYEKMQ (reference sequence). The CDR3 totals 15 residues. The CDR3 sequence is CASSSGTGGFGGYTF. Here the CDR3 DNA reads TGTGCCAGCAGCTCTGGGACAGGGGGCTTTGGTGGCTACACCTTC.

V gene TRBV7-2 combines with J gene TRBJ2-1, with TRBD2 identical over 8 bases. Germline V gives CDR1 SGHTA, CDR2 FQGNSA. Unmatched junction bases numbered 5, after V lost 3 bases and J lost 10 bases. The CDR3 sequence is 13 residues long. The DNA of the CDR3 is TGTGCCAGCAGCTTCCGGGGGGGCGACGAGCAGTTCTTC. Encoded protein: CASSFRGGDEQFF.

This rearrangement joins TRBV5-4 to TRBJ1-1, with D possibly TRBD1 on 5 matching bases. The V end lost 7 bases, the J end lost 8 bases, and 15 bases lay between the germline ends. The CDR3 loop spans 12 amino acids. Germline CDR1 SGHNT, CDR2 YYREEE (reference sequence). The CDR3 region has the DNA TGTGCCAGCTCCCTTGGGGCAGGAGAAGCTTTCTTT. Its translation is CASSLGAGEAFF.

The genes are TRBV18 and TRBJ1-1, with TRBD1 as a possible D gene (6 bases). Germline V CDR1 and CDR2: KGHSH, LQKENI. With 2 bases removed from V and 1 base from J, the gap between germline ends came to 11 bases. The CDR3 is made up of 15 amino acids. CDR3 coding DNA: TGTGCCAGCTCACCAGATGGGGGGGCGAACACTGAAGCTTTCTTT. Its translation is CASSPDGGANTEAFF.

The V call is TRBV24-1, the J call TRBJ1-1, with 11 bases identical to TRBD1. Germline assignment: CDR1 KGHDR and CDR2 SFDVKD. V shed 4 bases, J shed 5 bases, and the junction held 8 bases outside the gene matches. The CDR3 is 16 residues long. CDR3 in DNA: TGTGCCACCAGTGAACGGGGGGACAGGGGGTATACTGAAGCTTTCTTT. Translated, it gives CATSERGDRGYTEAFF.

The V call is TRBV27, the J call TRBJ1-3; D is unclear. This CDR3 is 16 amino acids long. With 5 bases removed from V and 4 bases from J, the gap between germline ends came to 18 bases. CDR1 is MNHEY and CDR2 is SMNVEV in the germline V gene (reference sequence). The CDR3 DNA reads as TGTGCCAGCAGTCCCCGAAGGACTCACGGGGGAAACACCATATATTTT. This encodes CASSPRRTHGGNTIYF.

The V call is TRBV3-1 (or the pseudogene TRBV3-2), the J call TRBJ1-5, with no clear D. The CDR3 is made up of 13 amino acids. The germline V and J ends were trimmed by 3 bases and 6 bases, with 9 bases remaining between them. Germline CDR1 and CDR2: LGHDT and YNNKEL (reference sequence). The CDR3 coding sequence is TGTGCCAGCAGCCAGGGAGTTACTCAGCCCCAGCATTTT. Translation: CASSQGVTQPQHF.

The CDR3 nucleotides read TGTGCCAGCTCACCATCAGGGGGCACTGAAGCTTTCTTT. Protein product: CASSPSGGTEAFF. This chain joins TRBV18 and TRBJ1-1; 7 bases agree with TRBD1. The length of the CDR3 is 13 residues. The germline CDR1 and CDR2 sequences are KGHSH and LQKENI. The trim removed 2 bases at V and 4 bases at J, leaving 1 base unmatched.

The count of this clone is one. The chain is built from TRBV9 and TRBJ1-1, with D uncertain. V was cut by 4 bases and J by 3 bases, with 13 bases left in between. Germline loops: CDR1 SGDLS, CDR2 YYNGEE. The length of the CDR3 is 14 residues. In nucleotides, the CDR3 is TGTGCCAGCAGCCTAGGGAGCCGGGACACTGAAGCTTTCTTT. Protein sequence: CASSLGSRDTEAFF.